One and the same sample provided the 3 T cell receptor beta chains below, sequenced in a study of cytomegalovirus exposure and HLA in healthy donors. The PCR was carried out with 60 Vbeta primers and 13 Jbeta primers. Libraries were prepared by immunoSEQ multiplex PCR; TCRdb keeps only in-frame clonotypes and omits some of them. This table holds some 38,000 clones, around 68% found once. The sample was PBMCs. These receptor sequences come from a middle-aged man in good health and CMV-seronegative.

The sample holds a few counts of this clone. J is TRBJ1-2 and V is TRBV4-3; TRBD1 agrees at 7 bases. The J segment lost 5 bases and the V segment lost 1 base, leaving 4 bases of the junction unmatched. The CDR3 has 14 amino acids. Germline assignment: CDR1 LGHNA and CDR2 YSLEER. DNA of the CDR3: TGCGCCAGCAGCCAAGGTGACAGGGATTATGGCTACACCTTC. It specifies CASSQGDRDYGYTF.

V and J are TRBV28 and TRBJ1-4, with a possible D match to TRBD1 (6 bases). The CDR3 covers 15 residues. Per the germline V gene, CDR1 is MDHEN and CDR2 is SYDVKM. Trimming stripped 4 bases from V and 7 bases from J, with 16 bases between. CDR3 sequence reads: CASSSPTQGGEKLFF. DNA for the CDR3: TGTGCCAGCAGTTCTCCGACCCAAGGGGGTGAAAAACTGTTTTTT.

CDR3 loop: CSVLGGTNEKLFF. The CDR3 DNA reads as TGCAGCGTTCTAGGGGGTACTAATGAAAAACTGTTTTTT. The rearrangement joins TRBV29-1 to TRBJ1-4, with D perhaps TRBD1 (6 bases). The germline V gene has CDR1 SQVTM and CDR2 ANQGSEA. V was clipped by 5 bases and J by 2 bases, with 9 bases between them. This CDR3 contains 13 residues. The full variable domain, rest sourced from reference TRBV29-1 and TRBJ1-4, is SAVISQKPSRDICQRGTSLTIQCQVDSQVTMMFWYRQQPGQSLTLIATANQGSEATYESGFVIDKFPISRPNLTFSTLTVSNMSPEDSSIYLCSVLGGTNEKLFFGSGTQLSVL.